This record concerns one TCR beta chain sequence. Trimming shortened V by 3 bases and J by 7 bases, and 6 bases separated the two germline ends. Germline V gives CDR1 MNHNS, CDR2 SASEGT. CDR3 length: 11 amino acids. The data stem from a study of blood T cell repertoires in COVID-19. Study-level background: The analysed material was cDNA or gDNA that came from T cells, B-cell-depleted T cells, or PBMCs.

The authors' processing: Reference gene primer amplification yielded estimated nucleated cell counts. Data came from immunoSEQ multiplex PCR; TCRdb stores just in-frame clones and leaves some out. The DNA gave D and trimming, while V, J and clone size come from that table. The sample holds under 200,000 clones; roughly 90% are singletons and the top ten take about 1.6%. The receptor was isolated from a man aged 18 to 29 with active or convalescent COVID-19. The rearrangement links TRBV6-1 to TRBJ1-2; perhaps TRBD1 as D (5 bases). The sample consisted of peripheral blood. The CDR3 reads CASSDRVGYTF. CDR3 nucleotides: TGTGCCAGCAGTGACAGGGTTGGCTACACCTTC.